This entry lists 10 T cell receptor beta chains sequenced from one sample in a study of blood T cell repertoires in COVID-19. Method: immunoSEQ multiplex PCR; TCRdb's copy keeps in-frame clones and lacks some. Of tens of thousands of clones detected, roughly 85% appear once; the ten largest clones hold 8.5% to 10%. Material: peripheral blood. Receptors were obtained from a man in his forties or fifties with COVID-19, enrolled during active disease.

This sequence joins TRBV5-4 and TRBJ2-1; 13 bases match TRBD2. Germline loops: CDR1 SGHNT, CDR2 YYREEE (reference sequence). CDR3 length: 17 amino acids. J was trimmed by 3 bases and V by 4 bases; bases with no gene match: 7. The CDR3 is CASSLGLAGVSYNEQFF. The CDR3 coding sequence is TGTGCCAGCAGCCTAGGACTAGCGGGGGTAAGCTACAATGAGCAGTTCTTC. Supplemented by reference TRBV5-4 and TRBJ2-1, the full variable domain reads ETGVTQSPTHLIKTRGQQVTLRCSSQSGHNTVSWYQQALGQGPQFIFQYYREEENGRGNFPPRFSGLQFPNYSSELNVNALELDDSALYLCASSLGLAGVSYNEQFFGPGTRLTVL.

The CDR3 bases are TGTGCCACCAGTGGACCGCGGGACAGTCGCACAGATACGCAGTATTTT. It specifies CATSGPRDSRTDTQYF. The J gene is TRBJ2-3, the V gene TRBV24-1; weak D call: TRBD1 (7 bases). Looked up from germline, CDR1 is KGHDR and CDR2 is SFDVKD. Trimming left V 5 bases short and J 1 base short, with 15 bases between. The CDR3 runs to 16 residues.

The rearrangement uses TRBV11-2 and TRBJ2-7; TRBD1 might be the D (6 bases). The ends were cut back, 0 bases at V and 6 bases at J, with 9 bases in the middle. The CDR3 has 13 amino acids. Germline assignment: CDR1 SGHAT and CDR2 FQNNGV. The CDR3 region is CASSLDVGGEQYF. The CDR3 nucleotides read TGTGCCAGCAGCTTAGATGTAGGGGGCGAGCAGTACTTC.

This chain joins TRBV4-1 and TRBJ2-4; unclear D gene. V lost 1 base and J 6 bases, leaving 13 bases between the germline ends. From germline, CDR1 is MGHRA and CDR2 YSYEKL. The CDR3 extends over 15 amino acids. The CDR3 protein is CASSQVERERNIQYF. CDR3 nucleotides: TGCGCCAGCAGCCAAGTGGAGAGAGAGAGAAACATTCAGTACTTC.

The gene calls are TRBV5-1 and TRBJ2-3, with 11 bases identical to TRBD2. The trim removed 4 bases at V and 2 bases at J, leaving 6 bases unmatched. This CDR3 has 16 residues. The V gene's germline CDR1 is SGHRS and CDR2 YFSETQ. This chain's CDR3 is CASSLALAGDTDTQYF. The CDR3 region has the DNA TGCGCCAGCAGCCTCGCACTAGCGGGAGACACAGATACGCAGTATTTT.

The chain has TRBV2 and TRBJ2-1, with 9 nucleotides matching TRBD1. This CDR3 region has 15 residues. Germline CDR1 is SNHLY and CDR2 is FYNNEI. Trimming at V came to 7 bases and at J to 6 bases, leaving 10 bases not matched to a gene. As DNA, the CDR3 is TGTGCCAGCATCCCCGGGACAGGGATTTTCAATGAGCAGTTCTTC. Translation gives CASIPGTGIFNEQFF.

The V call is TRBV24-1, the J call TRBJ2-5; TRBD1 matches 8 bases. The germline V gene encodes CDR1 KGHDR and CDR2 SFDVKD. V dropped 3 bases and J dropped 5; count of bases not matched to a gene: 7. This CDR3 has 15 residues. DNA of the CDR3: TGTGCCACCAGTGATACCCCACAGGGGGTCGAGACCCAGTACTTC. Translating it yields CATSDTPQGVETQYF.

CDR3 amino acids: CASSQDPRGSYEQYF. The CDR3 nucleotides read TGTGCCAGCAGCCAAGATCCCAGGGGCTCCTACGAGCAGTACTTC. The chain combines TRBV3-1 (or the pseudogene TRBV3-2) with TRBJ2-7; possibly TRBD1 for D (6 bases). Germline CDR1 reads LGHDT; CDR2 reads YNNKEL (reference sequence). This CDR3 contains 15 residues. Between the trimmed V and J ends, which lost 0 bases and 0 bases, there was a span of 9 bases.

This chain uses TRBV11-2 with TRBJ1-2; D is ambiguous. The length of the CDR3 is 15 residues. Germline V gene data show CDR1 as SGHAT and CDR2 as FQNNGV. The germline V and J ends were trimmed by 1 base and 7 bases, with 16 bases remaining between them. The CDR3 DNA is TGTGCCAGCAGCTTAGTCAGTGGAGGATCAGTTGGCTACACCTTC. It translates to CASSLVSGGSVGYTF.

The V gene is TRBV6-2 or TRBV6-3, the J gene TRBJ2-2, with a possible D match to TRBD2 (5 bases). Germline V lookup: CDR1 MNHEY, CDR2 SVGEGT. V was trimmed by 5 bases and J by 2 bases, leaving 6 bases between them. CDR3 size: 13 residues. CDR3 DNA: TGTGCCAGCAGTAGCGGTAACACCGGGGAGCTGTTTTTT. It encodes CASSSGNTGELFF.